Detailed here is one T cell receptor beta chain. Trimming cost V 3 bases and J 0 bases, with 6 bases left between them. The CDR3 is made up of 15 amino acids. Germline assignment: CDR1 LNHDA and CDR2 SQIVND (reference sequence). This sample stems from a study of OX40 agonist ivuxolimab in advanced cancers. Sequencing used immunoSEQ multiplex PCR; TCRdb keeps in-frame clones, though not all of them. The table lists 20,000 to 25,000 clones, approximately 80% of them singletons. Sequencing used CD4+ or CD8+ T cells sorted from blood, obtained in a trial of the OX40 agonist ivuxolimab. J is TRBJ2-6 and V is TRBV19, with D uncertain. This sequence originates from an adult with an advanced solid tumor such as melanoma, head and neck, liver or kidney cancer. CDR3 loop: CASSISSSGANVLTF. The CDR3 nucleotides are TGTGCCAGTAGTATCTCAAGCTCTGGGGCCAACGTCCTGACTTTC. The full variable domain, completed using reference TRBV19 and TRBJ2-6, is DGGITQSPKYLFRKEGQNVTLSCEQNLNHDAMYWYRQDPGQGLRLIYYSQIVNDFQKGDIAEGYSVSREKKESFPLTVTSAQKNPTAFYLCASSISSSGANVLTFGAGSRLTVL.